This T cell receptor beta chain was sequenced for a study of T cells in Graves' hyperthyroidism and ophthalmopathy. Study summary: Prior to any treatment, at the point of initial diagnosis, peripheral blood was collected.

Disease duration was under 3 months in the ophthalmopathy patients, who also had a Clinical Activity Score of at least 3 and a NOSPECS grade of at least 4. V was shortened by 2 bases and J by 3 bases, with 18 bases between the two germline ends. Germline V lookup: CDR1 SGHAT, CDR2 FQNNGV. CDR3 size: 17 residues. It was RNA transcripts that yielded the amplified TCR beta CDR3 regions. Primed by the HTBI set, a first-round RT-PCR was run on the TCR CDR3. TCRdb used MiXCR to reprocess the multiplex PCR reads, holding one entry per CDR3 protein. The data contain about 300,000 distinct CDR3 sequences, roughly 20% of them singletons. This clonotype was observed at least ten times.

V usage is TRBV11-2 and J usage is TRBJ2-3; the D call may be TRBD1 or TRBD2 (5 bases each). This clonotype originated in a man aged 50 to 60 with Graves' ophthalmopathy. The sample taken for sequencing was blood. The CDR3 region is CASSLSLRGTQTDTQYF. The CDR3 region has the DNA TGTGCCAGCAGCTTAAGTTTGAGGGGCACTCAGACAGATACGCAGTATTTT.